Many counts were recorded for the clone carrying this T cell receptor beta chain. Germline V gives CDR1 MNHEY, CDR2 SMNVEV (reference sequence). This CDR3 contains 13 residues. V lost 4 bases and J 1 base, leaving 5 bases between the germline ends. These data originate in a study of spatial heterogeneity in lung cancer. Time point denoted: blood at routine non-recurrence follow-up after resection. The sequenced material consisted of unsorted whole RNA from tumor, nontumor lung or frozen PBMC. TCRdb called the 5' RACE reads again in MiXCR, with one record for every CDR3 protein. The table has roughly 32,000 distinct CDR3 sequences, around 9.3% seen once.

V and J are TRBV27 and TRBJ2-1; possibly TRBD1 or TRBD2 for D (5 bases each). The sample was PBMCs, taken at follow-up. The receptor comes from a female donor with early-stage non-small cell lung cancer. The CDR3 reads CASSWGSYNEQFF. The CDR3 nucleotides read TGTGCCAGCAGTTGGGGGTCCTACAATGAGCAGTTCTTC.